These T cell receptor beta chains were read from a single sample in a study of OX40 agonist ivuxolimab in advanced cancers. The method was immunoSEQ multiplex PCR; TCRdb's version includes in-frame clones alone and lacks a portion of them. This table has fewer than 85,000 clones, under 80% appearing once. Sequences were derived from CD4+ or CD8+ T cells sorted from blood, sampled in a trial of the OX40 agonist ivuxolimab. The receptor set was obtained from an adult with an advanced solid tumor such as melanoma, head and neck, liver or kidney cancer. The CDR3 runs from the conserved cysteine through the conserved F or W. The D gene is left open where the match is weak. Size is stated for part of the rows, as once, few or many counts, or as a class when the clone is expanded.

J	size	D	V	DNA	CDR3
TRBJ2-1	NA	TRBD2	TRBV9	TGTGCCAGCAGCGACCCCATCGCGGGAGGGAGCTCCTACAATGAGCAGTTCTTC	CASSDPIAGGSSYNEQFF
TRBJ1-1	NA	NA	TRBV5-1	TGCGCCAGCAGCTTATTACGGGGGAACACTGAAGCTTTCTTT	CASSLLRGNTEAFF
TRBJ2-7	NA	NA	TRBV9	TGTGCCAGCAGCGAGGGGGGCTCCTACGAGCAGTACTTC	CASSEGGSYEQYF
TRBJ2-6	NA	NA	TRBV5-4	TGTGCCAGCAGCCAGGCCCGCGGGACGAGGCTTGCGGGGGCCAACGTCCTGACTTTC	CASSQARGTRLAGANVLTF
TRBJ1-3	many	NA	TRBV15	TGTGCCACCAGCAGAGCGGGTACCCTCTCTGGAAACACCATATATTTT	CATSRAGTLSGNTIYF
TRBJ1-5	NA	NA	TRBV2	TGTGCCAGCAGTGTTCGGGAGGGAGGGGTTCAACCCCAGCATTTT	CASSVREGGVQPQHF
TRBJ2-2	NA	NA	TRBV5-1	TGCGCCAGCAGCTTGGAATGGACGGCGAACACCGGGGAGCTGTTTTTT	CASSLEWTANTGELFF
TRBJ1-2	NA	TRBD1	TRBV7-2	TGTGCCAGCGGACAGGGCCATGGCTACACCTTC	CASGQGHGYTF
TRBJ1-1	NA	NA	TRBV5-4	TGTGCCAGCAGCATCGGGGGTACCGGTGAAGCTTTCTTT	CASSIGGTGEAFF
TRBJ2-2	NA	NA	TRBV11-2	TGTGCCAGCAGCTTGGACGGGACTCCGTATGTGGGCACCGGGGAGCTGTTTTTT	CASSLDGTPYVGTGELFF
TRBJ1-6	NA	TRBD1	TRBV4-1	TGCGCCAGCAGCCAAGATCTCGGACAGGGGCTGGGATCACCCCTCCACTTT	CASSQDLGQGLGSPLHF
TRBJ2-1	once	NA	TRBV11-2	TGTGCCAGCAGCTTAGTCGGATGGGGTGAGAATGAGCAGTTCTTC	CASSLVGWGENEQFF
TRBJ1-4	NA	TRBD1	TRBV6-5	TGTGCCAGCAGTGCCAGGGGGAAGGAGGAAAAACTGTTTTTT	CASSARGKEEKLFF
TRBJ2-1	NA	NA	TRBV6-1	TGTGCCAGCAGTGACGGCTTGACAGGAGGACTCAATGAGCAGTTCTTC	CASSDGLTGGLNEQFF
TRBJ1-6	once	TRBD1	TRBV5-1	TGCGCCAGCAGTTCCGAGGGACAGCGAAATTCACCCCTCCACTTT	CASSSEGQRNSPLHF
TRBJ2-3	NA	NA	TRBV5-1	TGCGCCAGCAGCTTGGCCGCGGGGGCTGGTGGAGATACGCAGTATTTT	CASSLAAGAGGDTQYF
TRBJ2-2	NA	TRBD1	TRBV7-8	TGTGCCAGCAGCCCATCGACAGGGGAGTGGACCGGGGAGCTGTTTTTT	CASSPSTGEWTGELFF
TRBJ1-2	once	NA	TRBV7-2	TGTGCCAGCAGCTGGGCGACAGTGGGGCCCGGTGGCTACACCTTC	CASSWATVGPGGYTF
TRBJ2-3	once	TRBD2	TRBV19	TGTGCCAGTAGTTCTAGCGGGGCAAACACAGATACGCAGTATTTT	CASSSSGANTDTQYF
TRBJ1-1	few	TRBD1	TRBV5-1	TGCGCCAGCAGCTTGTCCCCGACCGGGACAGGGGGAACTGAAGCTTTCTTT	CASSLSPTGTGGTEAFF
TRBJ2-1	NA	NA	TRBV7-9	TGTGCCAGCAGCTTAGTTTTGAATGAGCAGTTCTTC	CASSLVLNEQFF
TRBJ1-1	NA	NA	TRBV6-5	TGTGCCAGCAGGAAGAACAGGGACTCGGCTGAAGCTTTCTTT	CASRKNRDSAEAFF
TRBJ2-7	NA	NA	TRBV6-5	TGTGCCAGCAGTTACTCCTTTGGTCGGACCTACGAGCAGTACTTC	CASSYSFGRTYEQYF
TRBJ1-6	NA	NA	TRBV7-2	TGTGCCAGCAGCTTAGGTGCAGGGAGCTCACCCCTCCACTTT	CASSLGAGSSPLHF
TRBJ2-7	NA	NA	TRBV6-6	TGTGCCAGCAGTAAAAAAACCTACGAGCAGTACTTC	CASSKKTYEQYF
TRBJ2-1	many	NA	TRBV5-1	TGCGCCAGCTACATGGGAGTCGGTAACAATGAGCAGTTCTTC	CASYMGVGNNEQFF
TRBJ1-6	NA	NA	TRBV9	TGTGCCAGCAGCGTAGTCGCGATGGGGAATTCACCCCTCCACTTT	CASSVVAMGNSPLHF
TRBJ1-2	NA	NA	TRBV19	TGTGCCAGTAGTATTACAGGAGCTCGAAGCTACACCTTC	CASSITGARSYTF
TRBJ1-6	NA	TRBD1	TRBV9	TGTGCCAGCAAAAGGGACAGGGTGCATTCACCCCTCCACTTT	CASKRDRVHSPLHF
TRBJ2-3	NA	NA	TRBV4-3	TGCGCCAGCAGCCAAGGTACGGGACCCCGCACAGATACGCAGTATTTT	CASSQGTGPRTDTQYF
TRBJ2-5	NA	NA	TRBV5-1	TGCGCCAGCAGCTTCCGGGACCCCCAAAGGGAGACCCAGTACTTC	CASSFRDPQRETQYF
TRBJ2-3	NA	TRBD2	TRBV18	TGTGCCAGCTCCCCTAGCGGGAGCACAGATACGCAGTATTTT	CASSPSGSTDTQYF
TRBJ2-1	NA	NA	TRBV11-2	TGTGCCAGCAGCTTAGAGGGGGGTCGGAGAGGTGAGCAGTTCTTC	CASSLEGGRRGEQFF
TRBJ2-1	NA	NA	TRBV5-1	TGCGCCAGCAGTTCTACTCCGGGGCAGCCTGATAATGAGCAGTTCTTC	CASSSTPGQPDNEQFF
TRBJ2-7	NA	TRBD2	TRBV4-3	TGCGCCAGCAGCCAAGATTGGGAGGGAGTAGCGACTACCTACGAGCAGTACTTC	CASSQDWEGVATTYEQYF
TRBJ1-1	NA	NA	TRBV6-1	TGTGCCAGCAGGGCGGGACAGAACACTGAAGCTTTCTTT	CASRAGQNTEAFF
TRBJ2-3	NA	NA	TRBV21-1	TGTGCCAGCAACACCGGGACTCGATTTCACACAGATACGCAGTATTTT	CASNTGTRFHTDTQYF
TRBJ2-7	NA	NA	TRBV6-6	TGTGCCAGCAGCCCCAGGGCCTACTACGAGCAGTACTTC	CASSPRAYYEQYF
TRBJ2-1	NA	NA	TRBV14	TGTGCCAGCAGCCAAGGGGTCGGGAGATGGGACAATGAGCAGTTCTTC	CASSQGVGRWDNEQFF
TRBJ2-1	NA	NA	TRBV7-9	TGTGCCAGCAGGGGAAGCAGCACGAATGAGCAGTTCTTC	CASRGSSTNEQFF
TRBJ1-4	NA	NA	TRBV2	TGTGCCAGCAAGCCAGGGACCCTTGCAACTAATGAAAAACTGTTTTTT	CASKPGTLATNEKLFF
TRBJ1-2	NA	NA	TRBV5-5	TGTGCCAGCAGCTCCGGGTCCCTAAAGTATGGCTACACCTTC	CASSSGSLKYGYTF
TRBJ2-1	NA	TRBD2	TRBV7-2	TGTGCCAGCAGCTTACAGCGGGCCCGGGGGGGCAATGAGCAGTTCTTC	CASSLQRARGGNEQFF
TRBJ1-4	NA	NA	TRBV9	TGTGCCAGCAGCGTGAGCATGGGAGGGCTAGGGGAAAAACTGTTTTTT	CASSVSMGGLGEKLFF
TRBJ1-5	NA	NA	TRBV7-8	TGTGCCAGCAGCTTAGGGGGCCAGCAGCCCCAGCATTTT	CASSLGGQQPQHF
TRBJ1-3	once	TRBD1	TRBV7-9	TGTGCCAGCAGCTTCGGGGCAGGGGGAACTTCAGGAAACACCATATATTTT	CASSFGAGGTSGNTIYF
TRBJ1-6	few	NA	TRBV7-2	TGTGCCAGCAGCCCCGGGACACCCATAGGGAATTCACCCCTCCACTTT	CASSPGTPIGNSPLHF